This is a list of T cell receptor beta chains from one sample in a study. TCRdb ran MiXCR on the RT-PCR reads and lists one entry per CDR3 protein. The sample includes about 680,000 distinct CDR3 sequences, approximately 15% of them seen just once. Sequenced input: memory CD4+ T cells from blood. Receptors originate from a female donor in good health, serving as a healthy control. CDR3s include the opening cysteine and the closing phenylalanine or tryptophan. The D gene is left open where the match is weak. Clone size is stated in some rows and not others, as once, few, many or a class when expanded.

D: .; V: TRBV28; J: TRBJ2-2; size: few; DNA: TGTGCCAGTACCCGAGGAGGGGCCGGGGAGCTGTTTTTT; CDR3: CASTRGGAGELFF
D: TRBD2; V: TRBV27; J: TRBJ2-3; size: many; DNA: TGTGCCAGCAGCCCTTTGACTAGCGGACGCACAGATACGCAGTATTTT; CDR3: CASSPLTSGRTDTQYF
D: .; V: TRBV6-1; J: TRBJ2-3; size: many; DNA: TGTGCCAGCAGTTTCAGGGGAAGCACAGATACGCAGTATTTT; CDR3: CASSFRGSTDTQYF
D: TRBD2; V: TRBV28; J: TRBJ2-3; size: .; DNA: TGTGCCAGCAGGTACAGCGGGGGCCGCACAGATACGCAGTATTTT; CDR3: CASRYSGGRTDTQYF
D: .; V: TRBV2; J: TRBJ2-6; size: many; DNA: TGTGCCAGCAGCGCCACTGGGGCCAACGTCCTGACTTTC; CDR3: CASSATGANVLTF
D: .; V: TRBV7-2; J: TRBJ1-1; size: .; DNA: TGTGCCAGCAGCTTATTAGGTATTAGGGGGGATGAAGCTTTCTTT; CDR3: CASSLLGIRGDEAFF
D: TRBD2; V: TRBV20-1; J: TRBJ2-1; size: .; DNA: TGCAGTGCTAGAGTCTGGGCAGGGACTACTAGCAATGAGCAGTTCTTC; CDR3: CSARVWAGTTSNEQFF
D: .; V: TRBV9; J: TRBJ1-1; size: few; DNA: TGTGCCAGCAGCGTAGCCAGGAACACTGAAGCTTTCTTT; CDR3: CASSVARNTEAFF
D: TRBD2; V: TRBV5-1; J: TRBJ2-1; size: few; DNA: TGCGCCAGCAGAGGAGGCGGGGGGGCCTACAATGAGCAGTTCTTC; CDR3: CASRGGGGAYNEQFF
D: TRBD2; V: TRBV18; J: TRBJ2-7; size: .; DNA: TGTGCCAGCTCACGGACGCTCAGCGGGGGCGTTGGCGAGCAGTACTTC; CDR3: CASSRTLSGGVGEQYF
D: .; V: TRBV7-6; J: TRBJ2-1; size: few; DNA: TGTGCCAGCAGCTCCAGGCCTAGGAATGAGCAGTTCTTC; CDR3: CASSSRPRNEQFF
D: .; V: TRBV5-1; J: TRBJ2-3; size: few; DNA: TGCGCCAGCAGCCGAGGTAGCAGGGGAAGCCCAGATACGCAGTATTTT; CDR3: CASSRGSRGSPDTQYF
D: TRBD1; V: TRBV27; J: TRBJ2-7; size: few; DNA: TGTGCCAGCAGTTTACCATCTGACCCCAGGACAGGGGAGCAGTACTTC; CDR3: CASSLPSDPRTGEQYF
D: .; V: TRBV28; J: TRBJ2-5; size: few; DNA: TGTGCCAGCAGTTCCTCCTTTACCCAGTACTTC; CDR3: CASSSSFTQYF
D: .; V: TRBV4-3; J: TRBJ1-1; size: many; DNA: TGCGCCAGCAGCCAAGTAGGGACTGTAACTGAAGCTTTCTTT; CDR3: CASSQVGTVTEAFF
D: .; V: TRBV3-1; J: TRBJ2-7; size: .; DNA: TGTGCCAGCAGCCAAGATCAAGTGGGGACCACTTCCTACGAGCAGTACTTC; CDR3: CASSQDQVGTTSYEQYF
D: .; V: TRBV7-2; J: TRBJ2-7; size: many; DNA: TGTGCCAGCAGCTTAAGATCGGGGGTACCGGCCTACGAGCAGTACTTC; CDR3: CASSLRSGVPAYEQYF
D: .; V: TRBV7-2; J: TRBJ1-1; size: .; DNA: TGTGCCAGCAGCTCCTCTAGGGGAACTGAAGCTTTCTTT; CDR3: CASSSSRGTEAFF
D: .; V: TRBV6-1; J: TRBJ1-5; size: few; DNA: TGTGCCAGCAATGGGGGGCAATCTAGCAATCAGCCCCAGCATTTT; CDR3: CASNGGQSSNQPQHF
D: TRBD2; V: TRBV4-2; J: TRBJ2-2; size: many; DNA: TGTGCCAGCAGCCAAGATCGATATAGCGGGAGGGCCACCGGGGAGCTGTTTTTT; CDR3: CASSQDRYSGRATGELFF
D: TRBD1; V: TRBV6-2/TRBV6-3; J: TRBJ2-6; size: .; DNA: TGTGCCAGCAGTCCTAGACAGGGGTCCACTCTTGGGGCCAACGTCCTGACTTTC; CDR3: CASSPRQGSTLGANVLTF
D: .; V: TRBV5-6; J: TRBJ1-2; size: .; DNA: TGTGCCAGCAGCCCGGTCAGGGTCGGGGGCTACACCTTC; CDR3: CASSPVRVGGYTF
D: TRBD2; V: TRBV5-4; J: TRBJ2-5; size: .; DNA: TGTGCCATTGGGACTAGAACCCAAGAGACCCAGTACTTC; CDR3: CAIGTRTQETQYF
D: .; V: TRBV5-1; J: TRBJ1-1; size: .; DNA: TGCGCCAGCAGCGGGGGGGGGTCGACGAACACTGAAGCTTTCTTT; CDR3: CASSGGGSTNTEAFF
D: .; V: TRBV12-5; J: TRBJ1-1; size: few; DNA: TGTGCTAGTAGACGGGACGCTGCTGAAGCTTTCTTT; CDR3: CASRRDAAEAFF
D: TRBD1; V: TRBV5-5; J: TRBJ2-1; size: .; DNA: TGTGCCAGCAGCTCCGGGACAGGGCCCCCCAATGAGCAGTTCTTC; CDR3: CASSSGTGPPNEQFF
D: TRBD2; V: TRBV20-1; J: TRBJ2-3; size: few; DNA: TGCAGTGCCTTTAGCGGGAGGGCCTTAGATACGCAGTATTTT; CDR3: CSAFSGRALDTQYF
D: .; V: TRBV6-6; J: TRBJ1-2; size: .; DNA: TGTGCCAGCAGTTACCCGGGACAAAACTATGGCTACACCTTC; CDR3: CASSYPGQNYGYTF
D: .; V: TRBV4-2; J: TRBJ2-7; size: many; DNA: TGTGCCAGCAGCGCGAATAGCGGAGGCCCAACCTACGAGCAGTACTTC; CDR3: CASSANSGGPTYEQYF
D: .; V: TRBV28; J: TRBJ1-5; size: .; DNA: TGTGCCAGTCTGGCGCCTAGCAATCAGCCCCAGCATTTT; CDR3: CASLAPSNQPQHF
D: TRBD1; V: TRBV6-2/TRBV6-3; J: TRBJ2-7; size: many; DNA: TGTGCCAGCACCCGGGACAGTACCACCTACGAGCAGTACTTC; CDR3: CASTRDSTTYEQYF
D: TRBD1; V: TRBV7-9; J: TRBJ2-7; size: few; DNA: TGTGCCATATCGACAGGGCCACATTTGTACGAGCAGTACTTC; CDR3: CAISTGPHLYEQYF
D: .; V: TRBV20-1; J: TRBJ1-1; size: few; DNA: TGCAGTGCTAGAACAGGGCAGTCGAACACTGAAGCTTTCTTT; CDR3: CSARTGQSNTEAFF
D: .; V: TRBV15; J: TRBJ2-1; size: .; DNA: TGTGCCACCAGCAGAAGGGACTTGGACAATGAGCAGTTCTTC; CDR3: CATSRRDLDNEQFF
D: .; V: TRBV6-1; J: TRBJ1-5; size: many; DNA: TGTGCCAGCAGGGAAGAGGGATGGGGGGGGACCCAGCATTTT; CDR3: CASREEGWGGTQHF
D: .; V: TRBV6-1; J: TRBJ2-1; size: few; DNA: TGTGCCAGCAGTGATCCGGGACAAATCTACAATGAGCAGTTCTTC; CDR3: CASSDPGQIYNEQFF
D: .; V: TRBV9; J: TRBJ1-2; size: .; DNA: TGTGCCAGCAGCTCCCAGGCAGGGACCTATGGCTACACCTTC; CDR3: CASSSQAGTYGYTF
D: .; V: TRBV27; J: TRBJ2-7; size: .; DNA: TGTGCCAGCAGGAAGAGCTACGAGCAGTACTTC; CDR3: CASRKSYEQYF
D: .; V: TRBV20-1; J: TRBJ2-7; size: .; DNA: TGCAGTGCTAGAGATCGCGGGGGCAATTCCTACGAGCAGTACTTC; CDR3: CSARDRGGNSYEQYF
D: TRBD2; V: TRBV6-5; J: TRBJ2-1; size: many; DNA: TGTGCCAGCAACGACGGGCTAGCGGACTACAATGAGCAGTTCTTC; CDR3: CASNDGLADYNEQFF
D: TRBD2; V: TRBV18; J: TRBJ2-7; size: .; DNA: TGTGCCAGCTCACCACCTCTGGGGGGGGTGCGTGAGCAGTACTTC; CDR3: CASSPPLGGVREQYF
D: .; V: TRBV20-1; J: TRBJ2-1; size: .; DNA: TGCAGTGCTACCGACTACAATGAGCAGTTCTTC; CDR3: CSATDYNEQFF
D: TRBD1; V: TRBV4-1; J: TRBJ1-1; size: many; DNA: TGCGCCAGCAGCCATCACCGGGACAGCACTGAAGCTTTCTTT; CDR3: CASSHHRDSTEAFF
D: .; V: TRBV11-2; J: TRBJ1-5; size: .; DNA: TGTGCCAGCAGCTTGGGCTTAGGCAATCAGCCCCAGCATTTT; CDR3: CASSLGLGNQPQHF
D: TRBD2; V: TRBV4-3; J: TRBJ2-1; size: .; DNA: TGCGCCAGCAGCCAAGATAGCGGGAGCCCCTACAATGAGCAGTTCTTC; CDR3: CASSQDSGSPYNEQFF
D: .; V: TRBV5-8; J: TRBJ2-2; size: .; DNA: TGTGCCAGCAGCTTCTCCAGGGGCGTCACCGGGGAGCTGTTTTTT; CDR3: CASSFSRGVTGELFF
D: TRBD1; V: TRBV5-1; J: TRBJ2-1; size: many; DNA: TGCGCCAGCAGCTTGGGACAGGGCCACAATGAGCAGTTCTTC; CDR3: CASSLGQGHNEQFF